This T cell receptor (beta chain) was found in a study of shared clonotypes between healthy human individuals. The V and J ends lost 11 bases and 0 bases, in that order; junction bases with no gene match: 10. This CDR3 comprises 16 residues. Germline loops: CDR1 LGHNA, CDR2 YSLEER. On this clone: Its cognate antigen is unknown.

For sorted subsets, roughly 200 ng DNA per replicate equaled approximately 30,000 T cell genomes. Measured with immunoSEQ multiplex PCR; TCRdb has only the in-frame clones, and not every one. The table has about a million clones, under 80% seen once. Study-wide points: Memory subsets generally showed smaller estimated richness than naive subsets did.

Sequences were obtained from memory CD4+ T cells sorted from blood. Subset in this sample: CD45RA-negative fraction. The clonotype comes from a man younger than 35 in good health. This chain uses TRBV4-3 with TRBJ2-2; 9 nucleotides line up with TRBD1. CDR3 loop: CACRDRDCTNTGELFF. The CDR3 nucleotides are TGCGCCTGCCGGGACAGGGATTGCACGAACACCGGGGAGCTGTTTTTT.